These T cell receptor beta chains were read from a single sample in a study of T-cell memory formation after mild COVID-19. TCRdb re-analysed the 5' RACE reads in MiXCR, keeping a single row per CDR3 protein. The sample has roughly 110,000 distinct CDR3 sequences; roughly 14% are singletons. The sequencing input was PBMCs or a T cell subset sorted from them (not recorded which). Receptors were obtained from a man aged 18 to 30 who had mild COVID-19 (a few samples of this study predate the infection). Cell type and time point are not known. The CDR3 runs from the conserved cysteine through the conserved F or W. The D gene is left open where the match is weak. Part of the rows lack a size; the others show once, few, many or a class for expanded clones.

clone_size j_call d_call v_call cdr3_aa cdr3_nt
NA TRBJ1-2 NA TRBV4-1 CASSQVPGVNNYGYTF TGCGCCAGCAGCCAAGTGCCGGGGGTTAATAACTATGGCTACACCTTC
few TRBJ1-4 NA TRBV15 CATSRVAVERANEKLFF TGTGCCACCAGCAGAGTCGCCGTCGAGCGAGCGAATGAAAAACTGTTTTTT
few TRBJ2-3 TRBD2 TRBV27 CASSFSGGARADTQYF TGTGCCAGCAGTTTTAGCGGGGGGGCGCGTGCAGATACGCAGTATTTT
few TRBJ2-3 NA TRBV4-3 CASSQALSDTQYF TGCGCCAGCAGCCAGGCATTGTCTGATACGCAGTATTTT
NA TRBJ1-5 NA TRBV6-2/TRBV6-3 CASSWGWDYQPQHF TGTGCCAGCAGTTGGGGATGGGATTATCAGCCCCAGCATTTT
NA TRBJ2-2 NA TRBV6-6 CASSLTRGNTGELFF TGTGCCAGCAGCCTCACGCGGGGGAACACCGGGGAGCTGTTTTTT
NA TRBJ2-3 NA TRBV11-2 CASSPFGGSTDTQYF TGTGCCAGCAGCCCCTTCGGGGGTAGCACAGATACGCAGTATTTT
many TRBJ2-1 NA TRBV7-6 CASSLGGPMSSYNEQFF TGTGCCAGCAGCTTAGGAGGTCCTATGAGCTCCTACAATGAGCAGTTCTTC
NA TRBJ2-7 NA TRBV29-1 CSVYSRGAYEQYF TGCAGCGTTTACTCCAGGGGAGCCTACGAGCAGTACTTC
NA TRBJ2-3 NA TRBV7-2 CASSLGSRGDTQYF TGTGCCAGCAGCTTAGGATCCAGGGGAGATACGCAGTATTTT
NA TRBJ2-2 NA TRBV6-2/TRBV6-3 CASSYIPVTGELFF TGTGCCAGCAGTTACATTCCGGTCACGGGGGAGCTGTTTTTT
NA TRBJ2-7 NA TRBV13 CASSPALGAYEQYF TGTGCCAGCAGCCCCGCCCTGGGCGCCTACGAGCAGTACTTC
NA TRBJ1-5 TRBD1 TRBV6-5 CASSRTGDRNQPQHF TGTGCCAGCAGCCGGACAGGGGATCGCAATCAGCCCCAGCATTTT
many TRBJ2-7 TRBD2 TRBV28 CASSLRTSGGAVYEQYF TGTGCCAGCAGTTTAAGGACTAGCGGGGGGGCCGTTTACGAGCAGTACTTC
few TRBJ2-1 NA TRBV18 CASSPETASSYNEQFF TGTGCCAGCTCACCAGAGACGGCCAGCTCCTACAATGAGCAGTTCTTC
NA TRBJ2-3 NA TRBV12-3/TRBV12-4 CASTDGVSTDTQYF TGTGCCAGCACCGATGGGGTATCCACAGATACGCAGTATTTT
NA TRBJ1-1 NA TRBV29-1 CSGRVNAEAFF TGCAGCGGAAGAGTTAACGCTGAAGCTTTCTTT
NA TRBJ2-3 NA TRBV6-6 CASSYSIGASRGTDTQYF TGTGCCAGCAGTTACTCGATCGGGGCGTCCAGGGGCACAGATACGCAGTATTTT
many TRBJ2-5 NA TRBV7-9 CASCRSRETQYF TGTGCCAGTTGTCGGTCCCGTGAGACCCAGTACTTC
few TRBJ2-1 TRBD2 TRBV27 CASSPGLAGNEQFF TGTGCCAGCAGTCCAGGACTAGCGGGGAATGAGCAGTTCTTC
many TRBJ2-1 TRBD2 TRBV12-3/TRBV12-4 CASSVAGAHEQFF TGTGCCAGCAGTGTAGCGGGGGCCCATGAGCAGTTCTTC
few TRBJ2-3 NA TRBV2 CASSGEPRTDTQYF TGTGCCAGCAGTGGCGAGCCCCGCACAGATACGCAGTATTTT